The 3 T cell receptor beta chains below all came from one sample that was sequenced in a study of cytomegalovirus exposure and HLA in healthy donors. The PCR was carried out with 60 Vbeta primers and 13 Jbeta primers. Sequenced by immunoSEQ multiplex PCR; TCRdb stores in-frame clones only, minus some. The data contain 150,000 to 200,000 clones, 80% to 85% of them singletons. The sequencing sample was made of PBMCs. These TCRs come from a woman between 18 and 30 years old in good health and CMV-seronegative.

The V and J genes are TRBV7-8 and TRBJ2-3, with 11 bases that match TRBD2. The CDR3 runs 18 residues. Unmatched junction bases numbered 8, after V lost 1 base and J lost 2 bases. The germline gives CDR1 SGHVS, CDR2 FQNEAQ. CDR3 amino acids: CASSLEWVAGGPTDTQYF. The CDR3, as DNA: TGTGCCAGCAGCTTAGAATGGGTAGCGGGAGGGCCCACAGATACGCAGTATTTT.

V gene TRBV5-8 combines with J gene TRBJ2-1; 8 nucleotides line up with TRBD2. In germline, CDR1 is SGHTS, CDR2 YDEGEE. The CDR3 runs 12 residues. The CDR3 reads CAVREGHVQQFF. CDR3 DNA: TGTGCGGTTCGGGAGGGCCACGTCCAGCAGTTCTTC.

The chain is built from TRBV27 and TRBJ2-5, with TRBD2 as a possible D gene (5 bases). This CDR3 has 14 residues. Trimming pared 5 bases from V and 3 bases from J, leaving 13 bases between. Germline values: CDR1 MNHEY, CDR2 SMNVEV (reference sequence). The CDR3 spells CASSVRGPKETQYF. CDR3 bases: TGTGCCAGCAGTGTACGAGGGCCTAAAGAGACCCAGTACTTC.